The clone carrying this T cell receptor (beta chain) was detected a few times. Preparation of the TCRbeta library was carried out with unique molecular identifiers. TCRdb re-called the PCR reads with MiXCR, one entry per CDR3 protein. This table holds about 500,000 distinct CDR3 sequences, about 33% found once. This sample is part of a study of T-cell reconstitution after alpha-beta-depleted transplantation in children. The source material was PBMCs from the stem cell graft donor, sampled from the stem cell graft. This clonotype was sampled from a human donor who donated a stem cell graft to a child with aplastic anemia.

In nucleotides, the CDR3 is TGTGCCAGCGATCGGACAGATACGCAGTATTTT. Amino acids: CASDRTDTQYF. The genes are TRBV3-1 and TRBJ2-3; no clear D gene. This CDR3 has 11 residues. CDR1 is LGHDT and CDR2 is YNNKEL in the germline V gene (reference sequence). Trimming pared 8 bases from V and 3 bases from J, leaving 6 bases between.